This T cell receptor (beta chain) is from a study of blood T cell repertoires in COVID-19. Study as a whole: PBMCs, B-cell-depleted T cells, or T cells were the source of the cDNA or gDNA that made up the material.

Authors' analysis steps: Cell counts per sample came from amplifying reference gene primers. Sequencing was performed with immunoSEQ multiplex PCR; in TCRdb, only in-frame clones are kept and a portion is missing. V, J and clone size reflect that table, while D and trimming were determined from the DNA. Here the sample spans roughly 250,000 clones, around 89% being singletons. CDR3 length: 14 amino acids. CDR1 is MNHEY and CDR2 is SMNVEV in the germline V gene (reference sequence). Trimming cost V 3 bases and J 3 bases, with 12 bases left between them. This chain connects TRBV27 to TRBJ2-7; TRBD1 is a possible D gene (7 bases). The clonotype comes from a man aged 60-69 years who had recovered from COVID-19. The sequenced material came from peripheral blood. Here the CDR3 DNA reads TGTGCCAGCAGTTTGCGGGACAGAGTCTACGAGCAGTACTTC. It yields the protein CASSLRDRVYEQYF.